This T cell receptor (beta chain) stems from a study of T cells in Graves' hyperthyroidism and ophthalmopathy. Broader study findings: Blood also held most thyroid clonotypes expanded beyond 0.001.

The germline CDR1 and CDR2 sequences are DFQATT and SNEGSKA (reference sequence). Trimming stripped 3 bases from V and 7 bases from J, with 19 bases between. The CDR3 is 16 amino acids. Absent ophthalmopathy progression within 18 months defined stable Graves' hyperthyroidism. Disease duration under 2 months; hyperthyroidism patients were aged 18 to 65. Exclusion criteria comprised uncontrolled infection, other autoimmune disease, pregnancy or lactation. A remark on this clonotype: Its target is not known.

Amplification yielded TCR beta CDR3 regions, with RNA transcripts as the source. TCR CDR3 underwent first-round RT-PCR with the HTBI primer set. TCRdb reprocessed the multiplex PCR reads with MiXCR, giving one entry per CDR3 protein. The data contain 300,000 to 400,000 distinct CDR3 sequences, over 15% of them singletons. The rearrangement uses TRBV20-1 and TRBJ1-6, with TRBD1 as a possible D gene (5 bases). The sequenced sample was blood. The source of this sequence is a woman aged 50 to 60 with Graves' hyperthyroidism. The DNA of the CDR3 is TGCAGTGCTAGTTCGGTCGGGGGATTTTTCAATTCACCCCTCCACTTT. This sequence encodes CSASSVGGFFNSPLHF.